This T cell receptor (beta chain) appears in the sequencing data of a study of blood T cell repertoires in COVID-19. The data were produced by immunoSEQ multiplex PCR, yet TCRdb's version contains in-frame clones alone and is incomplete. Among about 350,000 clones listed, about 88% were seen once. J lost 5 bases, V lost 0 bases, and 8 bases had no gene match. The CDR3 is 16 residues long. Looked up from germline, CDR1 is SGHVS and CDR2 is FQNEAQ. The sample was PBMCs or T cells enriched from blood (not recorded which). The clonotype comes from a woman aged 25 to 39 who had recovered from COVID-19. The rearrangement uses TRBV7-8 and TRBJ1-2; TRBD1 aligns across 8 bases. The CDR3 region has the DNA TGTGCCAGCAGCTTAGCGAGCCAGGGGGCGGGGTATGGCTACACCTTC. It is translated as CASSLASQGAGYGYTF.